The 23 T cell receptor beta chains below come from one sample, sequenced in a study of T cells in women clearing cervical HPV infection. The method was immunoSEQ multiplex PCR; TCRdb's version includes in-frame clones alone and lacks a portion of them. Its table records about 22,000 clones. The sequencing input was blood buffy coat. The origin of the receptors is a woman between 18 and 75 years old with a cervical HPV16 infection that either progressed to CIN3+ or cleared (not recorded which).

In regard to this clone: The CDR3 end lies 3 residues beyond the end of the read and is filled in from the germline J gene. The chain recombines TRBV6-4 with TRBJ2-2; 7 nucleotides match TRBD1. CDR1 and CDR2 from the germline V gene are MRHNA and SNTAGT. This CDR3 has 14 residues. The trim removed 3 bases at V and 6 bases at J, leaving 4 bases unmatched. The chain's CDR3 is CASSEDRAAGELFF. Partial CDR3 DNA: TGTGCCAGCAGTGAAGACAGGGCGGCCGGGGAG.

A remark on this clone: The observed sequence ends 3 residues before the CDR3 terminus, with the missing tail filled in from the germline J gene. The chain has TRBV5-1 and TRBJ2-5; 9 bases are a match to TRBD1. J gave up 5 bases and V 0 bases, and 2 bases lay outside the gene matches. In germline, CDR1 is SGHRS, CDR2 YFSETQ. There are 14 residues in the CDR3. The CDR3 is CASSLGDRAETQYF. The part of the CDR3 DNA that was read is TGCGCCAGCAGCTTGGGGGACAGGGCGGAGACC.

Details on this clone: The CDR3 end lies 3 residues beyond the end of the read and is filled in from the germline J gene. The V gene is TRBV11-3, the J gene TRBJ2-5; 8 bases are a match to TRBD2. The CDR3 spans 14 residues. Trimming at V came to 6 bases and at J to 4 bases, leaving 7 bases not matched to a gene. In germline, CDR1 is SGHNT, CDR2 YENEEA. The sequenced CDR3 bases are TGTGCCAGCAGATCACGTGCGGGGGGAGAGACC. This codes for CASRSRAGGET. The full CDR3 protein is CASRSRAGGETQYF.

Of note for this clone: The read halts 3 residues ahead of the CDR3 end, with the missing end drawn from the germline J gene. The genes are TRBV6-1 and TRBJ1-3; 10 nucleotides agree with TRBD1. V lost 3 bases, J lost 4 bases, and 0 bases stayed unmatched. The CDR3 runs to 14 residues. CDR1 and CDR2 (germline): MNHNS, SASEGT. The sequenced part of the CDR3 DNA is TGTGCCAGCAGTGAGGGACAGGGGGGAAACACC. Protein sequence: CASSEGQGGNT. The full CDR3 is CASSEGQGGNTIYF.

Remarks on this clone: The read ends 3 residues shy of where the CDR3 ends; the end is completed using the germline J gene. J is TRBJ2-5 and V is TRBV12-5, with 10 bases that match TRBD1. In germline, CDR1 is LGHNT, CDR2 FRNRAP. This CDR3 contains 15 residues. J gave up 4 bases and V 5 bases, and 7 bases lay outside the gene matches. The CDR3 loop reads CASGPRGDRGETQYF. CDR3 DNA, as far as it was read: TGTGCTAGTGGTCCACGAGGGGACAGGGGAGAGACC.

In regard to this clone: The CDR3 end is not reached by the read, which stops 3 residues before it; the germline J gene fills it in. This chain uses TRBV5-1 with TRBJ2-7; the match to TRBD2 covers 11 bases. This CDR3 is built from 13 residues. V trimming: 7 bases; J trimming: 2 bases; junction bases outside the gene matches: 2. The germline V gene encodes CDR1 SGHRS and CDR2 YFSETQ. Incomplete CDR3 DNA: TGCGCCAGCCAGGGACTAGCGGCCTACGAG. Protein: CASQGLAAYE. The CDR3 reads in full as CASQGLAAYEQYF.

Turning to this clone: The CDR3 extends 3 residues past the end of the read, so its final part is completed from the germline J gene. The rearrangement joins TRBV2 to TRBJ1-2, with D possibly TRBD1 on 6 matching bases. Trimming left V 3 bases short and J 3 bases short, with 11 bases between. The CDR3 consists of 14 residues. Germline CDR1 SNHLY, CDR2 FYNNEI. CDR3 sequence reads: CASSEWAGDYGYTF. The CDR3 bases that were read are TGTGCCAGCAGTGAGTGGGCAGGGGACTATGGC.

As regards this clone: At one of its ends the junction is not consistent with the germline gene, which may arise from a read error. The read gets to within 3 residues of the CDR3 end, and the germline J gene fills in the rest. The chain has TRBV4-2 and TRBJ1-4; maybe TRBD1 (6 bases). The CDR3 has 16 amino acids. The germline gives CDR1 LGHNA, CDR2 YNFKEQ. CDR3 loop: CASSQVTGMENEKLFF. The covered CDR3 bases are TGCGCCAGCAGCCAGGTTACAGGGATGGAGAATGAAAAA.

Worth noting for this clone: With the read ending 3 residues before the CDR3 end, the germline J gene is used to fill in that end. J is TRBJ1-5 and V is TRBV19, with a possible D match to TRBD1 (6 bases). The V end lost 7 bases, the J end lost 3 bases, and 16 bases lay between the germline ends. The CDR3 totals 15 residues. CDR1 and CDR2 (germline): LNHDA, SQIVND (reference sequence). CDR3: CASIGFAGDNQPQHF. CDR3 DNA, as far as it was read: TGTGCCAGTATCGGGTTCGCAGGGGACAATCAGCCC.

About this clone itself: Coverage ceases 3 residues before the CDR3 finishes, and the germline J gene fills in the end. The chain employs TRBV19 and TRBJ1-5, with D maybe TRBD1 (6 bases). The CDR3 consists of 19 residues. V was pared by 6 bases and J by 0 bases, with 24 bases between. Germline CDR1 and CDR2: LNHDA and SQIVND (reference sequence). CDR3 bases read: TGTGCCAGTAGAAATCGATGGACAGTCGATTCTTATAGCAATCAGCCC. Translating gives CASRNRWTVDSYSNQP. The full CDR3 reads CASRNRWTVDSYSNQPQHF. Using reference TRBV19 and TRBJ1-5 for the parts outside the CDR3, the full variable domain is DGGITQSPKYLFRKEGQNVTLSCEQNLNHDAMYWYRQDPGQGLRLIYYSQIVNDFQKGDIAEGYSVSREKKESFPLTVTSAQKNPTAFYLCASRNRWTVDSYSNQPQHFGDGTRLSIL.

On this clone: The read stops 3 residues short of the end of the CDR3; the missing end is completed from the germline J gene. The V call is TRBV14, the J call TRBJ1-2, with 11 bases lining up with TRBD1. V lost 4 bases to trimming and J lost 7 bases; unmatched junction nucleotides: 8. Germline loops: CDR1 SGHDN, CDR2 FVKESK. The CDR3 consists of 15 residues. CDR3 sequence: CASSPSDRGLVGYTF. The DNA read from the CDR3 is TGTGCCAGCAGCCCCTCGGACAGGGGGCTAGTTGGC.

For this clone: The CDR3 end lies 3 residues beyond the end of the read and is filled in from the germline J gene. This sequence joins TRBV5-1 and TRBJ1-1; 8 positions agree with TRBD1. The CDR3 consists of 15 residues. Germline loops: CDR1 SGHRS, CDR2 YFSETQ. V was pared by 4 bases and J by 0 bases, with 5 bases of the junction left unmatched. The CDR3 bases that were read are TGCGCCAGCAGCCAGACAGGGGAAATGAACACTGAA. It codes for CASSQTGEMNTE. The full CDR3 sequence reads CASSQTGEMNTEAFF.

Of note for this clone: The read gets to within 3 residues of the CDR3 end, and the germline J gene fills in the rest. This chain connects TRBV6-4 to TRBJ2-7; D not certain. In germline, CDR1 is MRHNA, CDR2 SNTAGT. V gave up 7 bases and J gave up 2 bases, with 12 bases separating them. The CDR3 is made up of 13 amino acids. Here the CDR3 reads CASILASPYEQYF. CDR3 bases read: TGTGCCAGCATCCTGGCCTCCCCCTACGAG.

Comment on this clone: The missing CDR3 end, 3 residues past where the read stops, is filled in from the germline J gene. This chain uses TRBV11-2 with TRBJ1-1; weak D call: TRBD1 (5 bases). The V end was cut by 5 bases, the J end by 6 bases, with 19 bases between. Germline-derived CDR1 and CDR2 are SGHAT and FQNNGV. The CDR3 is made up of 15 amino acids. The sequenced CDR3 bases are TGTGCCAGCAGCCCCCTAGACGGGGGTGGGCCTGAA. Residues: CASSPLDGGGPE. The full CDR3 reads CASSPLDGGGPEAFF. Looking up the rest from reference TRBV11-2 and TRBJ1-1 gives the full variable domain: EAGVAQSPRYKIIEKRQSVAFWCNPISGHATLYWYQQILGQGPKLLIQFQNNGVVDDSQLPKDRFSAERLKGVDSTLKIQPAKLEDSAVYLCASSPLDGGGPEAFFGQGTRLTVV.

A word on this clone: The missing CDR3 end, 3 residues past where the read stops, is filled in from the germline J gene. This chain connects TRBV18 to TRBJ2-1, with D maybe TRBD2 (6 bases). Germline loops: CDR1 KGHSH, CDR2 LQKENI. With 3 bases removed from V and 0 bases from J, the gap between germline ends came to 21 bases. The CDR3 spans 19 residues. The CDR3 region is CASSPRLSGLASSYNEQFF. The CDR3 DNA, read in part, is TGTGCCAGCTCACCGCGCTTATCCGGGCTAGCGAGCTCCTACAATGAG.

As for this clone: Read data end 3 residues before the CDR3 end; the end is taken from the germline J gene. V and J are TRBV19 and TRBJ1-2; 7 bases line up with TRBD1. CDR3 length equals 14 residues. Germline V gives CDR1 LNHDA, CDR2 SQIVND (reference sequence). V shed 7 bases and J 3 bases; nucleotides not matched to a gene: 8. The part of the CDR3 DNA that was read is TGTGCCAGTATCGGGGACAGAGAATACTATGGC. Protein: CASIGDREYYG. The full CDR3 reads CASIGDREYYGYTF. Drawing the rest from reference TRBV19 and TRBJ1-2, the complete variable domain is DGGITQSPKYLFRKEGQNVTLSCEQNLNHDAMYWYRQDPGQGLRLIYYSQIVNDFQKGDIAEGYSVSREKKESFPLTVTSAQKNPTAFYLCASIGDREYYGYTFGSGTRLTVV.

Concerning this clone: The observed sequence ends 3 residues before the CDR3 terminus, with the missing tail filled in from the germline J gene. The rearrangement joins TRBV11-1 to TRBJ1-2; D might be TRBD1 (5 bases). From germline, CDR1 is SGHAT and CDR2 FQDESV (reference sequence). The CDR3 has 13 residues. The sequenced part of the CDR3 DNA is TGTGCCAGCAGCTTCCGGCAGGGTGAAGGC. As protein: CASSFRQGEG. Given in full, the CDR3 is CASSFRQGEGYTF.

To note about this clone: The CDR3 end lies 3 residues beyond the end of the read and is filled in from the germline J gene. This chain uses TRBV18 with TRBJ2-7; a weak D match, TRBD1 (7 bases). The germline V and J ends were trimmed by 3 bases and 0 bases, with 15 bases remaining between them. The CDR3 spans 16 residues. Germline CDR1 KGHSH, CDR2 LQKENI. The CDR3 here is CASSPPSGGYSYEQYF. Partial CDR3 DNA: TGTGCCAGCTCACCCCCGTCAGGGGGGTACTCCTACGAG.

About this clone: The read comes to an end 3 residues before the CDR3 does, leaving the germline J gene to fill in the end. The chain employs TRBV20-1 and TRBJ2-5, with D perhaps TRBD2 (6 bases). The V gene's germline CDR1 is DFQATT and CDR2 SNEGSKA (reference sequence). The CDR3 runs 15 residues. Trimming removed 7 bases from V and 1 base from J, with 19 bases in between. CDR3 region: CSVTHRGRSQETQYF. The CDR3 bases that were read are TGCAGTGTCACGCACCGGGGGAGAAGCCAAGAGACC.

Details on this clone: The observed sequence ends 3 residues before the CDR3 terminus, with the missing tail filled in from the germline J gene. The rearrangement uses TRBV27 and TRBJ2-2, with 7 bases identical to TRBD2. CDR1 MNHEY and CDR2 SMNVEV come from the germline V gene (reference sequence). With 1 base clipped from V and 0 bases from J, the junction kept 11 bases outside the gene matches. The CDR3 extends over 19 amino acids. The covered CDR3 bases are TGTGCCAGCAGTTTATTCGGTATGGCGGGGGTACCGAACACCGGGGAG. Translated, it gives CASSLFGMAGVPNTGE. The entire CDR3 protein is CASSLFGMAGVPNTGELFF.

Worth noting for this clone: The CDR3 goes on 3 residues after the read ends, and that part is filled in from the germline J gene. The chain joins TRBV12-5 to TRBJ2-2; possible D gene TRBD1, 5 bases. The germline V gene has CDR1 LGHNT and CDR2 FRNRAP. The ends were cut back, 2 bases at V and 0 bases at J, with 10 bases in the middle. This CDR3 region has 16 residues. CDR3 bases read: TGTGCTAGTGGTTTGATAACAGGTTCGAACACCGGGGAG. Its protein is CASGLITGSNTGE. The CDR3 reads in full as CASGLITGSNTGELFF.

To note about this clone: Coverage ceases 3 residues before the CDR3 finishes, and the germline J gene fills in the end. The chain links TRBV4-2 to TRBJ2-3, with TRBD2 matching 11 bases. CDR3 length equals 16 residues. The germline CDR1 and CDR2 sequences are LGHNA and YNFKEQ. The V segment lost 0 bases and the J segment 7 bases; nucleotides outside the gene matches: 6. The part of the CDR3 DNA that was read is TGTGCCAGCAGCCAAGAAGGAACTAGCGGGGGTTATACG. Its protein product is CASSQEGTSGGYT. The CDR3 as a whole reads CASSQEGTSGGYTQYF.

CDR3 region: CAWSQFEQYF. CDR3 DNA, as far as it was read: TGTGCCTGGAGTCAGTTCGAG. V gene TRBV30 combines with J gene TRBJ2-7; D is uncertain. Coverage ceases 3 residues before the CDR3 finishes, and the germline J gene fills in the end. The CDR3 is made up of 10 amino acids. V was clipped by 2 bases and J by 6 bases, with 5 bases between them. CDR1 is GTSNPN, CDR2 SVGIG, per germline (reference sequence).